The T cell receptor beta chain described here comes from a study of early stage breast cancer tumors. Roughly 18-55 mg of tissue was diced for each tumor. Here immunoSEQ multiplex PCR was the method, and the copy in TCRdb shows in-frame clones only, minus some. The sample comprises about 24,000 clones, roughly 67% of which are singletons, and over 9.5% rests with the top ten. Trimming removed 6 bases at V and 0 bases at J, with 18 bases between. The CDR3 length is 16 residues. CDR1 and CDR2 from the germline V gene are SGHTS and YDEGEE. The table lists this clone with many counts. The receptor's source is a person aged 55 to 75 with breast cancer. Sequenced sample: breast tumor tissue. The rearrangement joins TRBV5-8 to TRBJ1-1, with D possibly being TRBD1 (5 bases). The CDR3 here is CASTMERGQMNTEAFF. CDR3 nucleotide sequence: TGTGCCAGCACCATGGAAAGGGGTCAAATGAACACTGAAGCTTTCTTT.